Below, 14 T cell receptor beta chains from the same sample are listed, as sequenced in a study of post-analysis software for immune sequencing data. Study findings and constraints: Patients showed TRBV5-6, TRBV5-1 and TRBV20-1 among a few TRBV segments more frequent than in controls.

TCR beta cDNA libraries included unique molecular identifiers. TCRdb redid the calling of the PCR reads with MiXCR, one entry per CDR3 protein. The sample lists 350,000 to 450,000 distinct CDR3 sequences, around a third occurring once. Their target antigens are unknown. Sequencing used blood. These receptors all come from a girl under 18 with multiple sclerosis.

Of note for this clonotype: The germline gene is not matched at one end of the junction; a read error may be the cause. V gene TRBV7-9 combines with J gene TRBJ1-6, with 7 bases lining up with TRBD1. Germline V gene data show CDR1 as SEHNR and CDR2 as FQNEAQ (reference sequence). The CDR3 spans 15 residues. The CDR3 DNA reads as TGTGTCAGCAGCTTGGTGGGGACAGCGGATTCACCCCTCCACTTT. Its translation: CVSSLVGTADSPLHF.

In regard to this clonotype: This may arise from a read error, as a much more abundant clone is one base away. V gene TRBV7-2 combines with J gene TRBJ2-5; 7 nucleotides line up with TRBD2. CDR1 and CDR2 (germline): SGHTA, FQGNSA. The V gene end was trimmed by 5 bases and the J gene end by 11 bases; junction bases not matched to a gene: 14. The CDR3 length is 14 residues. The CDR3 sequence is CASSQAGLYNEQYF. The CDR3 coding sequence is TGTGCCAGCAGCCAGGCGGGACTATACAATGAGCAGTACTTC.

Details on this clonotype: Germline is not matched at one junction end, which may reflect a read error. The V call is TRBV20-1, the J call TRBJ2-3; D may match TRBD1 or TRBD2 (5 bases each). This CDR3 region has 17 residues. Germline lookup yields CDR1 DFQATT and CDR2 SNEGSKA (reference sequence). DNA for the CDR3: TGCAGTGCTAGGGGCGACCTACTAGGCCGCCGCACAGGTACGCAGTATTTT. Its translation: CSARGDLLGRRTGTQYF.

This clonotype has only a few counts. The CDR3 sequence is CASSLWDVAANEQYF. CDR3 sequence (DNA): TGTGCCAGCAGCTTATGGGACGTAGCGGCCAACGAGCAGTACTTC. The rearrangement uses TRBV7-2 and TRBJ2-7; weak D call: TRBD2 (6 bases). Germline-derived CDR1 and CDR2 are SGHTA and FQGNSA. The CDR3 runs to 15 residues. The germline V and J ends were trimmed by 2 bases and 5 bases, with 16 bases remaining between them. Drawing the rest from reference TRBV7-2 and TRBJ2-7, the complete variable domain is GAGVSQSPSNKVTEKGKDVELRCDPISGHTALYWYRQSLGQGLEFLIYFQGNSAPDKSGLPSDRFSAERTGGSVSTLTIQRTQQEDSAVYLCASSLWDVAANEQYFGPGTRLTVT.

This clonotype was detected a few times. V usage is TRBV4-1 and J usage is TRBJ2-7; D may be TRBD1 or TRBD2 (6 bases each). The germline V and J ends were trimmed by 6 bases and 5 bases, with 14 bases remaining between them. Per the germline V gene, CDR1 is MGHRA and CDR2 is YSYEKL. The CDR3 spans 13 residues. CDR3: CASSQTGAHEQYF. The CDR3 nucleotides are TGCGCCAGCAGTCAAACGGGGGCACACGAGCAGTACTTC.

The chain recombines TRBV12-3 or TRBV12-4 with TRBJ2-1, with TRBD2 matching 8 bases. V lost 3 bases, J lost 8 bases, and 6 bases stayed unmatched. The CDR3 is made up of 14 amino acids. CDR3 in amino acids: CASSLRGEVYEQFF. Written as DNA, the CDR3 is TGTGCCAGCAGTTTGCGGGGGGAGGTGTATGAGCAGTTCTTC.

This clonotype has a handful of counts. The V gene is TRBV11-1, the J gene TRBJ2-1, with a possible D match to TRBD2 (5 bases). The CDR3 length is 15 residues. V gave up 5 bases and J gave up 3 bases, with 14 bases separating them. CDR1 SGHAT and CDR2 FQDESV come from the germline V gene (reference sequence). Here the CDR3 reads CASSPEGSGYNEQFF. The CDR3 DNA sequence: TGTGCCAGCAGCCCAGAGGGTTCGGGCTACAATGAGCAGTTCTTC.

The chain joins TRBV5-8 to TRBJ2-1; 10 positions match TRBD2. Losses at the gene ends were 0 bases for V and 2 bases for J; bases not matched to a gene: 5. CDR1 SGHTS and CDR2 YDEGEE come from the germline V gene. The CDR3 sequence is 17 residues long. The CDR3 bases are TGTGCCAGCAGCTTGGCCTCGACTAGCGGGCCCTACAATGAGCAGTTCTTC. Protein product: CASSLASTSGPYNEQFF. The entire variable domain, with the rest obtained from reference TRBV5-8 and TRBJ2-1, is as follows: EAGVTQSPTHLIKTRGQQATLRCSPISGHTSVYWYQQALGLGLQFLLWYDEGEERNRGNFPPRFSGRQFPNYSSELNVNALELEDSALYLCASSLASTSGPYNEQFFGPGTRLTVL.

This clonotype was recorded a few times. Its ends do not fully match the called genes, so a read error is possible. The chain links TRBV5-1 to TRBJ2-4; 8 positions match TRBD1. The J call may not be correct, given that the DNA end is closer to TRBJ2-7. Germline V lookup: CDR1 SGHRS, CDR2 YFSETQ. The CDR3 loop spans 14 amino acids. This CDR3 is CASSLGQANYEQYF. In DNA form, the CDR3 reads TGTGCCAGCAGCTTGGGACAGGCGAATTACGAGCAGTACTTC.

The chain joins TRBV7-9 to TRBJ2-7, with a tentative D call TRBD1 (5 bases). Trimming left V 5 bases short and J 2 bases short, with 22 bases between. Germline V CDR1 and CDR2: SEHNR, FQNEAQ (reference sequence). This CDR3 region has 17 residues. As DNA, the CDR3 is TGTGCCAGCAGCCCGACCCCCAGGGTGCCATTTCCCTACGAGCAGTACTTC. Translation: CASSPTPRVPFPYEQYF.

This clonotype occurred a few times. This rearrangement joins TRBV4-1 to TRBJ1-2; 7 positions match TRBD1. The V segment lost 1 base and the J segment 5 bases; nucleotides outside the gene matches: 10. The CDR3 is 16 amino acids. Looked up from germline, CDR1 is MGHRA and CDR2 is YSYEKL. CDR3 in amino acids: CASSQVTGQVPYGYTF. The CDR3 DNA follows: TGCGCCAGCAGCCAAGTAACAGGACAGGTCCCATATGGCTACACCTTC.

The chain recombines TRBV27 with TRBJ1-5; TRBD1 aligns across 7 bases. Germline loops: CDR1 MNHEY, CDR2 SMNVEV (reference sequence). The CDR3 runs 14 residues. The V and J ends lost 5 bases and 7 bases, in that order; junction bases with no gene match: 8. The DNA of the CDR3 is TGTGCCAGCAGTCCGCGGACAGGCGAACAGCCCCAGCATTTT. Encoded protein: CASSPRTGEQPQHF.

The CDR3 nucleotides are TGCGCCAGCAGCTTGGTCCCGGGACCCTCCTCGAACAATGAGCAGTTCTTC. It codes for CASSLVPGPSSNNEQFF. The chain joins TRBV5-1 to TRBJ2-1; D is possibly TRBD1 or TRBD2 (5 bases each). The V and J ends lost 0 bases and 5 bases respectively, with 18 bases between them. Germline values: CDR1 SGHRS, CDR2 YFSETQ. The CDR3 length is 17 residues.

This rearrangement joins TRBV4-3 to TRBJ1-4, with D uncertain. The CDR3 is 15 amino acids. Trimming pared 3 bases from V and 8 bases from J, leaving 16 bases between. Germline CDR1 and CDR2: LGHNA and YSLEER. The CDR3 is CASSHLFGPREKLFF. CDR3 nucleotides: TGCGCCAGCAGCCATCTTTTTGGACCCAGGGAAAAACTGTTTTTT.